The 8 T cell receptor beta chains in this list originate from one sample, sequenced in a study of T cells in Graves' hyperthyroidism and ophthalmopathy (dated by TCRdb to about 2019). Receptor amplification or capture employed multiplex PCR. Sequencing was performed on an Illumina HiSeq 2000. TCR beta CDR3 regions were amplified from RNA transcripts. A first-round RT-PCR of the TCR CDR3 used the HTBI primer set with the Qiagen OneStep RT-PCR kit. TCRdb passed the public sequencing reads through fastp at Q25 and MiXCR, retaining productive beta sequences. For every CDR3 protein sequence, its rows merge into one entry that carries the most common genes and DNA. This sample is represented by approximately 480,000 distinct CDR3 sequences; roughly 20% of them were singletons. Of the sample, 26% falls within the top ten clones. The sample taken for sequencing was blood. These receptor sequences come from a man between 18 and 35 years old with Graves' hyperthyroidism.

This clonotype was counted many times. V gene TRBV10-3 combines with J gene TRBJ2-2; D not resolved. The germline V gene has CDR1 ENHRY and CDR2 SYGVKD. The V end was cut by 6 bases, the J end by 3 bases, with 14 bases between. The CDR3 consists of 15 residues. The CDR3, as DNA: TGTGCCATCAGCCCTATAAGGGCGGACACCGGGGAGCTGTTTTTT. As protein: CAISPIRADTGELFF.

This clonotype has a count of ten or more. The chain couples TRBV2 to TRBJ2-2; unclear D gene. The CDR3 has 12 residues. Germline V gives CDR1 SNHLY, CDR2 FYNNEI. Trimming stripped 3 bases from V and 4 bases from J, with 3 bases between. This chain's CDR3 is CASSEATGELFF. The CDR3 DNA reads as TGTGCCAGCAGTGAGGCCACCGGGGAGCTGTTTTTT.

The gene calls are TRBV7-3 and TRBJ1-1; maybe TRBD1 (6 bases). V lost 2 bases and J 4 bases, leaving 17 bases between the germline ends. CDR1 is SGHTA and CDR2 is FQGTGA in the germline V gene. The CDR3 contains 16 residues. This chain's CDR3 is CASSLAPGHVSTEAFF. The CDR3 nucleotides are TGTGCCAGCAGCTTAGCCCCGGGACATGTAAGCACTGAAGCTTTCTTT.

This clonotype was found a few times. The V gene is TRBV12-3 or TRBV12-4, the J gene TRBJ2-2; TRBD2 matches 7 bases. CDR3 length equals 16 residues. V lost 2 bases and J lost 1; bases outside the gene matches: 4. CDR3 DNA sequence: TGTGCCAGCAGTTTAATGGCGGGGGTGAACACCGGGGAGCTGTTTTTT. Translation gives CASSLMAGVNTGELFF.

This clonotype has ten or more counts. This chain links TRBV19 with TRBJ1-5, with D unclear. The CDR3 runs to 14 residues. Germline V gene sequence: CDR1 LNHDA, CDR2 SQIVND (reference sequence). V shed 3 bases and J shed 0 bases, with 6 bases lying between them. The CDR3 sequence: CASSILGSNQPQHF. The CDR3 DNA follows: TGTGCCAGTAGTATTTTGGGTAGCAATCAGCCCCAGCATTTT. Full variable domain (rest looked up from reference TRBV19 and TRBJ1-5): DGGITQSPKYLFRKEGQNVTLSCEQNLNHDAMYWYRQDPGQGLRLIYYSQIVNDFQKGDIAEGYSVSREKKESFPLTVTSAQKNPTAFYLCASSILGSNQPQHFGDGTRLSIL.

J is TRBJ1-2 and V is TRBV11-2; D is ambiguous. The length of the CDR3 is 15 residues. The germline V and J ends were trimmed by 0 bases and 0 bases, with 8 bases remaining between them. The germline CDR1 and CDR2 sequences are SGHAT and FQNNGV. The CDR3 nucleotides are TGTGCCAGCAGCTTAGAGTTCAGCTCTAACTATGGCTACACCTTC. Encoded protein: CASSLEFSSNYGYTF.

This clonotype showed up many times. This chain connects TRBV28 to TRBJ1-2; 10 bases are shared with TRBD1. The germline CDR1 and CDR2 sequences are MDHEN and SYDVKM. The V and J ends lost 6 bases and 3 bases, in that order; junction bases with no gene match: 7. CDR3 length: 15 amino acids. Here the CDR3 DNA reads TGTGCCAGCAGCGGAGGACAGGGGGGCGACTATGGCTACACCTTC. Translating gives CASSGGQGGDYGYTF.

This clonotype came up many times. V and J are TRBV30 and TRBJ2-2; D is unclear. The CDR3 has 13 amino acids. Looked up from germline, CDR1 is GTSNPN and CDR2 is SVGIG (reference sequence). V lost 4 bases and J 4 bases, leaving 10 bases between the germline ends. The CDR3 DNA follows: TGTGCCTGGATGAAGGTCCCCACCGGGGAGCTGTTTTTT. Its translation: CAWMKVPTGELFF.